This T cell receptor (beta chain) was recorded in a study of cytomegalovirus exposure and HLA in healthy donors. This CDR3 contains 12 residues. V was cut by 4 bases and J by 10 bases, with 11 bases left in between. Looked up from germline, CDR1 is SGHTA and CDR2 is FQGNSA. 60 Vbeta and 13 Jbeta primers were used in PCR. Measured with immunoSEQ multiplex PCR; TCRdb has only the in-frame clones, and not every one. In all, the sample yields about 53,000 clones. V is TRBV7-2 and J is TRBJ2-1, with unresolved D. The receptor was isolated from a woman aged 18-29 years in good health and CMV-seronegative. Specimen: PBMCs. This CDR3 is CASSSGDGEQFF. In DNA form, the CDR3 reads TGTGCCAGCAGCTCGGGTGATGGGGAGCAGTTCTTC.